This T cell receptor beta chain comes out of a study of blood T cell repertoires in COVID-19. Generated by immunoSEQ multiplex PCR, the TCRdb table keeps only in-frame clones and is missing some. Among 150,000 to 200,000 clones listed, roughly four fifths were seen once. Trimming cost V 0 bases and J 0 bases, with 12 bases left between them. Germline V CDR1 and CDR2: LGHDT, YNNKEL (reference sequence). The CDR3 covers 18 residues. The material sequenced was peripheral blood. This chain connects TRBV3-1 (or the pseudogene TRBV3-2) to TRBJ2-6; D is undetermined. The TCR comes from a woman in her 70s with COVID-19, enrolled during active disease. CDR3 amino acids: CASSQEGQKVSGANVLTF. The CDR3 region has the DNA TGTGCCAGCAGCCAAGAGGGCCAGAAAGTCTCTGGGGCCAACGTCCTGACTTTC.